The clone carrying this TCR beta chain occurred a few times. The antigen is not known. The source of the sample is a study of human T cells and chemical hapten exposure. Time point indicated: pre-sensitization, week 0. Treatment described: therapeutic diphenylcyclopropenone sensitization with weekly scalp DPC. Points from the study as a whole: Following DPC sensitization, TCRs present above 1 in 1000 frequency showed no change.

As handled by the study authors: From around 20,000 to 690,000 TCRs were found per sample, with a median of approximately 100,000. TCRdb re-called the RACE reads with MiXCR, one entry per CDR3 protein. The V and J calls and clone size are TCRdb's, not the authors'. This table holds some 330,000 distinct CDR3 sequences, 5% to 6.5% found once. Trimming cost V 0 bases and J 1 base, with 9 bases left between them. The germline gives CDR1 MNHEY, CDR2 SVGAGI. The CDR3 runs 15 residues. The receptor was isolated from a woman under 30 with alopecia areata. Some clones in this sample may be carry-over from other donors' samples. This chain joins TRBV6-5 and TRBJ2-5; D is ambiguous. The sample in question was whole blood, obtained in connection with sensitization to the hapten diphenylcyclopropenone (DPC). The CDR3 bases are TGTGCCAGCAGTTACTCAGGGCAGCTCCAAGAGACCCAGTACTTC. Residues: CASSYSGQLQETQYF.